Shown below are 2 T cell receptor beta chains from a single sample sequenced in a study of T cells in localized non-small cell lung cancer. Profiled with immunoSEQ multiplex PCR; TCRdb holds only in-frame clones, not every one. The data show under 40,000 clones, 93% seen once. The input for sequencing was peripheral blood, taken before any cancer treatment. The receptors derive from a female donor of 60 years or more with stage I lung adenocarcinoma.

The chain's CDR3 is CASSLRAPSGPGELFF. The DNA of the CDR3 is TGTGCCAGCAGCTTGAGGGCTCCTTCGGGGCCCGGGGAGCTGTTTTTT. This chain uses TRBV5-4 with TRBJ2-2; D could derive from TRBD1 or TRBD2 (5 bases each). Germline V gene data show CDR1 as SGHNT and CDR2 as YYREEE (reference sequence). Trimming left V 1 base short and J 6 bases short, with 16 bases between. The CDR3 has 16 amino acids.

V is TRBV19 and J is TRBJ1-2, with D uncertain. Trimming pared 5 bases from V and 1 base from J, leaving 20 bases between. The CDR3 sequence is 17 residues long. Germline V gene data show CDR1 as LNHDA and CDR2 as SQIVND (reference sequence). The CDR3 bases are TGTGCCAGTAGTCCGCGGGCCCAAAAGTGGATTAACTATGGCTACACCTTC. Translated: CASSPRAQKWINYGYTF.